This T cell receptor beta chain was recovered during a study of Ad26.COV2.S vaccination and SARS-CoV-2 variants (dated by TCRdb to about 2021). Notes on the research overall: Donors in the vaccine arm were drawn from COV1001, a phase I-IIa trial of Ad26.COV2.S in healthy adults that was multicentre, randomized, double-blind and placebo-controlled. Ad26.COV2.S was administered intramuscularly at 5 x 10^10 or 1 x 10^11 viral particles, either as a single shot or as two shots given 56 days apart. Investigators remained blinded to trial group allocation during experiments and outcome assessment. Sequencing of the TCRbeta repertoire served to evaluate the specificity and breadth of SARS-CoV-2-reactive T cell receptors following Ad26.COV2.S vaccination. Trial participants were randomized into five groups of five: low-dose or high-dose Ad26.COV2.S given once or twice, or placebo on both occasions. The TCR-sequenced set comprised approximately 30 samples: about 19 Ad26.COV2.S vaccine recipients, 5 placebo recipients and 8 SARS-CoV-2 convalescent individuals. The research as a whole found: Comparable non-spike TCR breadth was observed between vaccine and placebo recipients, consistent with only spike being contained in the vaccine. Compared with placebo recipients, Ad26.COV2.S recipients showed higher spike-specific TCR breadth (P = 0.0014). Substantial breadth of spike-specific CD8+ and CD4+ T cell responses was reported after vaccination. The study lacked the statistical power to compare responses across vaccine doses or regimens. The authors noted that total T cell responses may have been underestimated by the TCR breadth and depth analyses.

TCRbeta CDR3 regions were sequenced with the immunoSEQ Assay. After extraction, genomic DNA underwent amplification by bias-controlled multiplex PCR, followed by high-throughput sequencing. The authors' analysis ran thus. Collapsing and filtering of sequences were performed to quantify the absolute abundance of each unique TCRbeta CDR3 region. Usable DNA was measured by amplifying reference genes present in all nucleated cells, and TCRbeta template counts were normalized to that usable DNA to estimate T cell fraction. Repertoire TCRs were annotated as SARS-CoV-2-specific by exact matching of V gene, CDR3 amino acid sequence and J gene to a known reactive TCR set. MIRA supplied the reference SARS-CoV-2 TCR set, which was filtered for enrichment in COVID-19-positive ImmuneCODE repertoires so that public or cross-reactive TCRs were removed. Drawing on the MIRA antigens, annotated TCRs were analysed further at the level of specific ORF or position within ORF. Breadth was defined as annotated unique rearrangements over total unique productive rearrangements; depth was the summed frequency of those rearrangements. Two-sided Wilcoxon rank-sum tests were applied when comparing TCR breadth between groups. The source is immuneACCESS, and TCRdb retained only in-frame sequences with V and J called. Part of the clones is not carried over; for the studies checked, unresolved V genes explain less than half of this, and the remainder is unexplained. For V, J and clone size, that table is used; D and trimming come from the DNA. Recorded for this sample are some 330,000 clones; 75% to 90% of them occurred a single time. The ten largest clones add up to 4.5% to 7% of the sample.

The treatment or condition label for this specimen denotes: about 20 received Ad26.COV2.S at low or high dose, single or two shots; five or six received placebo; per-sample allocation not given. For vaccine and placebo recipients, the sequenced repertoires came from samples collected on day 63 after the first injection. In Cohort 1b, about 27 adults aged 18-55 years were enrolled at a single site in Boston, USA, between 29 July and 7 August 2020. Ad26.COV2.S was a replication-incompetent adenovirus type 26 vector that expressed a prefusion-stabilized SARS-CoV-2 spike protein derived from the original Wuhan strain. From its cysteine to its phenylalanine, the CDR3 spans 12 amino acids. The DNA shown is the 36-base CDR3, in frame from base 1. Reading the germline V gene (reference sequence) gives CDR1 LNHDA and CDR2 SQIVND. The V and J ends are trimmed by 0 bases and 5 bases, leaving 2 bases between them.

This clone came up a few times. Its target antigen remains unknown. No base quality information exists; no much larger clone differs at one position. The source is a person between 18 and 59 years old who received the Ad26.COV2.S COVID-19 vaccine or a placebo. The sample consisted of peripheral blood, taken in a trial of Ad26.COV2.S vaccine versus placebo. The receptor chain draws on TRBV19 and TRBJ1-5, with no confident D gene call. The CDR3 region reads CASSIEHQPQHF. The nucleotide sequence is given as TGTGCCAGTAGTATAGAACATCAGCCCCAGCATTTT.